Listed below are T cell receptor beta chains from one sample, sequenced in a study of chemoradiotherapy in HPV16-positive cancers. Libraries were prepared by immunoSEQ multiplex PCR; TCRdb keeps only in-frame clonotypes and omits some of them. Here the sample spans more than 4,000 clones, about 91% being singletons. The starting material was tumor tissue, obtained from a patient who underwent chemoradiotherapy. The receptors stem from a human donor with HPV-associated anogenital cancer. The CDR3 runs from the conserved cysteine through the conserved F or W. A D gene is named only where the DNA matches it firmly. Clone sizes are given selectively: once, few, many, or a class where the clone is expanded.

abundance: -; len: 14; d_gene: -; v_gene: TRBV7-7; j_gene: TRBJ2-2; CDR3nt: TGTGCTTCACGGCGGGCTGGGAACACCGGGGAGCTGTTTTTT; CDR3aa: CASRRAGNTGELFF
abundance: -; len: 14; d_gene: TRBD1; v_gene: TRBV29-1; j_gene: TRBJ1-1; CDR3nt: TGCAGCGTTGGAAGGGACAGGGAATATACTGAAGCTTTCTTT; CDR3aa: CSVGRDREYTEAFF
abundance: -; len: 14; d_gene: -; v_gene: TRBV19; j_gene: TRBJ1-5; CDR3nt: TGTGCCAGTAGTGTCCAGGGTTTCAGACAGCCCCAGCATTTT; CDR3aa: CASSVQGFRQPQHF
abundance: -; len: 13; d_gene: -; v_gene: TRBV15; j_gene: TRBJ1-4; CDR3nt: TGTGCCACCAGCCGGACACCGAGTGAAAAACTGTTTTTT; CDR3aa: CATSRTPSEKLFF
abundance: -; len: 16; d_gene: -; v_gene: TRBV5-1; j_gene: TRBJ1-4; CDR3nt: TGCGCCAGCAGCTTAAATTACAGGGAAACTAATGAAAAACTGTTTTTT; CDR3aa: CASSLNYRETNEKLFF
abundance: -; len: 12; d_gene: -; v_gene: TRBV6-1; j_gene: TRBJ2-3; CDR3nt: TGTGCCAGCGACTCGCGCCCAGATACGCAGTATTTT; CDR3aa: CASDSRPDTQYF
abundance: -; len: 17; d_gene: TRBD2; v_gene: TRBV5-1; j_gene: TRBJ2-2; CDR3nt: TGCGCCAGCAGCATTCCTAGCGGGTCTTCGAACACCGGGGAGCTGTTTTTT; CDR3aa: CASSIPSGSSNTGELFF
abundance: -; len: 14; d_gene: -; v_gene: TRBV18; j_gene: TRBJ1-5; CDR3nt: TGTGCCAGCTCGCGAGGAGGGGAGGGTCAGCCCCAGCATTTT; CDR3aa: CASSRGGEGQPQHF
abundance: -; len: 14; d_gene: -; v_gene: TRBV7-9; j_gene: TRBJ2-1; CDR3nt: TGTGCCAGCAGCTCGGACCTCGAACCCCCCCAGCAGTTCTTC; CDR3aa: CASSSDLEPPQQFF
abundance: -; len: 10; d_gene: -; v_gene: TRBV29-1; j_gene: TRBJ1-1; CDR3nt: TGCAGCGTCCGGGACATTGAAGCTTTCTTT; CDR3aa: CSVRDIEAFF
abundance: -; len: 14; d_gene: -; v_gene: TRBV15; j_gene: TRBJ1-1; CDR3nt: TGTGCCACCAGCAGTGGGCTTGTGAACACTGAAGCTTTCTTT; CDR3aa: CATSSGLVNTEAFF
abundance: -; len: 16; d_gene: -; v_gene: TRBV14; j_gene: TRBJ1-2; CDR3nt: TGTGCCAGCAGCCCACGGGTGGGGAACTCTAACTATGGCTACACCTTC; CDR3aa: CASSPRVGNSNYGYTF
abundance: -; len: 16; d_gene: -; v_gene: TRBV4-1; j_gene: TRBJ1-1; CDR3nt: TGCGCCAGCAGCCAACTCTTGACAGGCTCTGCATCGAAAGCTTTCTTT; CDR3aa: CASSQLLTGSASKAFF
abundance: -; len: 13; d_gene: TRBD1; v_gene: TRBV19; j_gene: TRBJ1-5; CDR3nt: TGTGCCAGTACCAGACAGGGTCATCAGCCCCAGCATTTT; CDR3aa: CASTRQGHQPQHF
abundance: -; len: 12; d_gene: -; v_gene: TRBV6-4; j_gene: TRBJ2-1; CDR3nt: TGTGCCAGCTCTACATCGGTCGGTGAGCAGTTCTTC; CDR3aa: CASSTSVGEQFF
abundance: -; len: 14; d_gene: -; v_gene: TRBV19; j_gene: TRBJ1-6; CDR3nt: TGTGCCAGTAGTGCCTCGTCCGATAATTCACCCCTCCACTTT; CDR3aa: CASSASSDNSPLHF
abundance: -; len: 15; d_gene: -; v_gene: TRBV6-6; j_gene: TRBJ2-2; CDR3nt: TGTGCCAGCGGGGGGCGAGAAGCAAACACCGGGGAGCTGTTTTTT; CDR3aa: CASGGREANTGELFF
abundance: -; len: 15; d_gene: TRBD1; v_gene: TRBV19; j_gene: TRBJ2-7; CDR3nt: TGTGCCAGTAGTATGTTTGGGGACAGCCCCTACGAGCAGTACTTC; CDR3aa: CASSMFGDSPYEQYF
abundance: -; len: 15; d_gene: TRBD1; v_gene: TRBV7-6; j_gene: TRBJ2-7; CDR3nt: TGTGCCAGCAGCCCGTCTACGGACAGGGTATACGAGCAGTACTTC; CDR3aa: CASSPSTDRVYEQYF
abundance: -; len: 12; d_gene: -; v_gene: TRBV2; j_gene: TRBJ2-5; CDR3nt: TGTGCCAGCAGTGGGCAACAAGAGACCCAGTACTTC; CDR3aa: CASSGQQETQYF
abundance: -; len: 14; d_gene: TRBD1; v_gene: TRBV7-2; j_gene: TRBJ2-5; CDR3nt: TGTGCCAGCAGCTTAGAGAACAGGGGATGGGAGCAGTACTTC; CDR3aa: CASSLENRGWEQYF
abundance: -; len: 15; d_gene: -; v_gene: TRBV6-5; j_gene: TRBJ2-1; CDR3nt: TGTGCCAGCAGTTACTCGAGGTCCCCTTACAATGAGCAGTTCTTC; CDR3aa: CASSYSRSPYNEQFF
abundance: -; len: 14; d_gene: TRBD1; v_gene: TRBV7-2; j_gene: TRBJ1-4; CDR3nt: TGTGCCAGCAGCTTGGGACAGCTGGATGAAAAACTGTTTTTT; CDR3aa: CASSLGQLDEKLFF
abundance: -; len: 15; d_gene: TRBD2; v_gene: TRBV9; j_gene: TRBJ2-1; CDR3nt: TGTGCCAGCAGCGTAAGCGGGAGCTCCTACAATGAGCAGTTCTTC; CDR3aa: CASSVSGSSYNEQFF
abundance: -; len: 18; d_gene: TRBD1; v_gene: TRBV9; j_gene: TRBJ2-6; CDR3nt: TGTGCCAGCAGCGTACCGGGACAGGTCGGCTCTGGGGCCAACGTCCTGACTTTC; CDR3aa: CASSVPGQVGSGANVLTF
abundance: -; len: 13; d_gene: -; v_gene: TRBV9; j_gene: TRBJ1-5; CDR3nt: TGTGCCAGCAGCGTAGGTTCCAATCAGCCCCAGCATTTT; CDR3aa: CASSVGSNQPQHF
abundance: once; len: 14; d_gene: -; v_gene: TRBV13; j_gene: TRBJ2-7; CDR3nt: TGTGCCAGCAGCTTAGGACAGGGTGACTACGAGCAGTACTTC; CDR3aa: CASSLGQGDYEQYF
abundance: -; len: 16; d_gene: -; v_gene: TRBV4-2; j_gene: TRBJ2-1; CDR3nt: TGTGCCAGCAGCCCGGCTGCGGGGCGAGAGTACAATGAGCAGTTCTTC; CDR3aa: CASSPAAGREYNEQFF
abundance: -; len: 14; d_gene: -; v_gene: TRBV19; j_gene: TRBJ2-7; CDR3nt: TGTGCCAGTAGTGTAACCGGGACAACCTACGAGCAGTACTTC; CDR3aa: CASSVTGTTYEQYF
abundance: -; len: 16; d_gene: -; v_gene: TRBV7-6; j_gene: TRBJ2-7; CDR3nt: TGTGCCAGCAGCCCCCAGACTCCGTATACTTCCTACGAGCAGTACTTC; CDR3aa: CASSPQTPYTSYEQYF
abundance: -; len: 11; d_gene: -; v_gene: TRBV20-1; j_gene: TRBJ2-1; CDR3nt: TGCAGTGCTACAGGGCATTCTGAGCAGTTCTTC; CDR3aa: CSATGHSEQFF
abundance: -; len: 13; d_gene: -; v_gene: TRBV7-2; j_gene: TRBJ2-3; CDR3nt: TGTGCCAGCAGGGCAGACGTGAGCTATACGCAGTATTTT; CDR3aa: CASRADVSYTQYF
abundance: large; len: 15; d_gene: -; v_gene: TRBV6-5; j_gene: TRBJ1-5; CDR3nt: TGTGCCAGCAGTTACTCGGACAGTAGCAATCAGCCCCAGCATTTT; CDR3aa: CASSYSDSSNQPQHF
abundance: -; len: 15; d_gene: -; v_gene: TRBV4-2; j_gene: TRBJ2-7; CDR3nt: TGTGCCAGCAGCCAATCGTCTCAGGGTCCCTACGAGCAGTACTTC; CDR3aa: CASSQSSQGPYEQYF
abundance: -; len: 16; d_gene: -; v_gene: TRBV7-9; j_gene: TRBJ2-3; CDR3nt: TGTGCCAGCAGCTTAGGGGACACCTCGACCACAGATACGCAGTATTTT; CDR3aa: CASSLGDTSTTDTQYF
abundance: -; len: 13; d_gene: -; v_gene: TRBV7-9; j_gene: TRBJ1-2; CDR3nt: TGTGCCAGCAGCTTATCAGGAGAAGGTGGCTACACCTTC; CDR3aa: CASSLSGEGGYTF
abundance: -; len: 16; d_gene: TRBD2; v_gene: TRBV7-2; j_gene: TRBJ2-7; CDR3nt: TGTGCCAGCAGCTTAGCGAGCCAGCGGGAGAGGTACGAGCAGTACTTC; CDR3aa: CASSLASQRERYEQYF
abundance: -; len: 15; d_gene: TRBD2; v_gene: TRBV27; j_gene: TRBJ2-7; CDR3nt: TGTGCCAGCAGTGCCGGGACTACATCCCAAAGCGAGCAGTACTTC; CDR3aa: CASSAGTTSQSEQYF
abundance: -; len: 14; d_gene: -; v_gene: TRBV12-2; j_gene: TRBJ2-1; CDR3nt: TGTGCAACCACTTTCGAGGTTTGGGGCAATGAGCAGTTCTTC; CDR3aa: CATTFEVWGNEQFF
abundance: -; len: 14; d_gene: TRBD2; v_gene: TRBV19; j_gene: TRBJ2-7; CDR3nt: TGTGCCAGTAGTATAGGACTAGCGGGAATCGAGCAGTACTTC; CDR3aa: CASSIGLAGIEQYF
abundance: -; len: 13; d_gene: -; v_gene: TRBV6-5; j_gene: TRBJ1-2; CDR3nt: TGTGCCAGCAGTCCAAACCGGGACTATGGCTACACCTTC; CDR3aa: CASSPNRDYGYTF
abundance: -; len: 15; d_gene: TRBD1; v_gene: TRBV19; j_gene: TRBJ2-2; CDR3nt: TGTGCCAGTAGAAGCGGGGACAGGGGAACCGGGGAGCTGGTTTTT; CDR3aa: CASRSGDRGTGELVF
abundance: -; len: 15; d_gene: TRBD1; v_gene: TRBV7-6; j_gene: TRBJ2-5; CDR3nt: TGTGCCAGCAGCATGGGACAGGGCAACCAAGAGACCCAGTACTTC; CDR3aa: CASSMGQGNQETQYF
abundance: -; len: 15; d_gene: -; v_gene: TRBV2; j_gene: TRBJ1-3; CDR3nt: TGTGCCAGCGAGAGGTCACAGCTCTCTGGAAACACCATATATTTT; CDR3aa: CASERSQLSGNTIYF
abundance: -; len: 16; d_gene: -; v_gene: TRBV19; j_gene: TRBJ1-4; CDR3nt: TGTGCCAGTAGTATGAGACACCTTGCAACTAATGAAAAACTGTTTTTT; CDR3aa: CASSMRHLATNEKLFF
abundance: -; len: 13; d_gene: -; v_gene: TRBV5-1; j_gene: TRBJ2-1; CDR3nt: TGCGCCAGCAGCTTGGCCTACCTGAATGAGCAGTTCTTC; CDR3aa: CASSLAYLNEQFF
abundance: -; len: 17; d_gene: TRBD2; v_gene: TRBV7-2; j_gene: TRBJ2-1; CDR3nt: TGTGCCAGCAGCTTGGGCGTAGCGGGGGGGCCCTACAATGAGCAGTTCTTC; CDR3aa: CASSLGVAGGPYNEQFF
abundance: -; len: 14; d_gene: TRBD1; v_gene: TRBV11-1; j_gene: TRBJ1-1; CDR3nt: TGTGCCAGCAGCTACGACCTGACAGGGCCTGAAGCTTTCTTT; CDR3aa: CASSYDLTGPEAFF
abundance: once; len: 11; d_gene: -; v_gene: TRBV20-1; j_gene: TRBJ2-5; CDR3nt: TGCAGTCCCCTAGTCCAAGAGACCCAGTACTTC; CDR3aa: CSPLVQETQYF